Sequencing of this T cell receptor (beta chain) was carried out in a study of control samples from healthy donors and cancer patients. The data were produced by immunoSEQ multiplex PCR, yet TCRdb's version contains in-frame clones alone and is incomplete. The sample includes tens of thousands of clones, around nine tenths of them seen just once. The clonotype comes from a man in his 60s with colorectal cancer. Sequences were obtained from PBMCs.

Here the CDR3 DNA reads TGTGCTAGTGGTATGGGCCTCACGGCTCATAATGAAAAACTGTTTTTT. Its translation: CASGMGLTAHNEKLFF. The gene calls are TRBV12-5 and TRBJ1-4; D gene unclear. CDR1 is LGHNT, CDR2 FRNRAP, per germline. Between the trimmed V and J ends, which lost 5 bases and 4 bases, there was a span of 17 bases. The CDR3 runs 16 residues.